The 13 T cell receptor beta chains below were found in one sample sequenced in a study of CD8 T cells in Susac syndrome. Reverse transcription of about 0.5 to 1 ug RNA was carried out with random hexamers. TCRdb analysed the immunoSEQ multiplex PCR reads with MiXCR anew, one entry per CDR3 protein. The repertoire has fewer than 350,000 distinct CDR3 sequences, 89% of them found once; the top ten carry less than 0.2%. The sample consisted of CD8+ T cells from PBMCs. The receptors stem from a human donor with multiple sclerosis.

V is TRBV29-1 and J is TRBJ2-5; 10 nucleotides match TRBD2. The CDR3 sequence is 17 residues long. After removal of 6 bases from V and 1 base from J, the junction contained 14 bases not matched to a gene. Germline V gene sequence: CDR1 SQVTM, CDR2 ANQGSEA. CDR3 coding DNA: TGCAGCGTCGAACTCCTTTCTAGCGGGAGAGGCCAAGAGACCCAGTACTTC. This encodes CSVELLSSGRGQETQYF.

This chain uses TRBV7-2 with TRBJ2-1; TRBD1 aligns across 7 bases. V shed 5 bases and J 7 bases; nucleotides not matched to a gene: 8. The CDR3 is 14 residues long. CDR1 is SGHTA, CDR2 FQGNSA, per germline. The CDR3, as DNA: TGTGCCAGCAGCCACGGGACAGTCCTAAATGAGCAGTTCTTC. This encodes CASSHGTVLNEQFF.

The chain carries TRBV19 and TRBJ2-1, with D perhaps matching TRBD1 (6 bases). The CDR3 is 15 residues long. V shed 5 bases and J shed 10 bases, with 21 bases lying between them. Germline V gives CDR1 LNHDA, CDR2 SQIVND (reference sequence). Here the CDR3 reads CASSLLGRGLGEQFF. The DNA for the CDR3 is TGTGCCAGTAGTCTCCTCGGCAGGGGTTTGGGGGAGCAGTTCTTC. The full variable domain, in which reference TRBV19 and TRBJ2-1 provide the parts outside the CDR3, is DGGITQSPKYLFRKEGQNVTLSCEQNLNHDAMYWYRQDPGQGLRLIYYSQIVNDFQKGDIAEGYSVSREKKESFPLTVTSAQKNPTAFYLCASSLLGRGLGEQFFGPGTRLTVL.

The V gene is TRBV11-2, the J gene TRBJ1-2; 11 bases are shared with TRBD1. Germline V gene sequence: CDR1 SGHAT, CDR2 FQNNGV. The CDR3 loop spans 16 amino acids. Trimming took 5 bases from V and 4 from J; bases not matched to a gene: 9. CDR3 nucleotides: TGTGCCAGCAGCGTTCCCGGGACAGGGGGTGTCTATGGCTACACCTTC. Its translation is CASSVPGTGGVYGYTF.

The CDR3 region has the DNA TGTGCCAGCAGTCACCGGGACACGAATCAGCCCCAGCATTTT. Translating gives CASSHRDTNQPQHF. The chain combines TRBV6-2 or TRBV6-3 with TRBJ1-5, with D perhaps TRBD1 (6 bases). The V and J ends lost 5 bases and 4 bases respectively, with 12 bases between them. Germline V CDR1 and CDR2: MNHEY, SVGEGT. This CDR3 is built from 14 residues.

V and J are TRBV7-6 and TRBJ1-4; possible D gene TRBD1, 5 bases. The CDR3 spans 15 residues. Germline assignment: CDR1 SGHVS and CDR2 FNYEAQ. The ends were cut back, 4 bases at V and 8 bases at J, with 17 bases in the middle. The DNA for the CDR3 is TGTGCCAGCAGCTCCTCTTGGGGGTTGGGAGAAAAACTGTTTTTT. Amino acids: CASSSSWGLGEKLFF.

The chain combines TRBV30 with TRBJ2-3; unclear D gene. The germline gives CDR1 GTSNPN, CDR2 SVGIG (reference sequence). The CDR3 is 14 residues long. V gave up 4 bases and J gave up 2 bases, with 13 bases separating them. CDR3 loop: CAWNSLASTDTQYF. The CDR3 bases are TGTGCCTGGAACTCTCTCGCCTCCACAGATACGCAGTATTTT.

The chain is built from TRBV27 and TRBJ2-7, with a tentative D call TRBD2 (6 bases). The germline CDR1 and CDR2 sequences are MNHEY and SMNVEV (reference sequence). The V gene lost 2 bases and the J gene lost 0 bases, with 14 bases spanning the gap. This CDR3 spans 16 amino acids. This chain's CDR3 is CASSLVGGANSYEQYF. The CDR3 DNA follows: TGTGCCAGCAGTTTAGTGGGCGGGGCCAACTCCTACGAGCAGTACTTC.

This chain uses TRBV15 with TRBJ1-1; 10 nucleotides match TRBD1. J gave up 2 bases and V 4 bases, and 7 bases lay outside the gene matches. The CDR3 is 16 amino acids. CDR1 is LNHNV and CDR2 is YYDKDF in the germline V gene (reference sequence). The CDR3 DNA is TGTGCCACCAGCATTGACCGGACAGGGGGTAACACTGAAGCTTTCTTT. Protein product: CATSIDRTGGNTEAFF.

The chain links TRBV2 to TRBJ2-7, with TRBD1 as a possible D gene (5 bases). CDR3 length equals 13 residues. V gave up 5 bases and J gave up 3 bases, with 11 bases separating them. Germline-derived CDR1 and CDR2 are SNHLY and FYNNEI. DNA of the CDR3: TGTGCCAGCAGTAGGGGTGCCGGCTACGAGCAGTACTTC. Amino acids: CASSRGAGYEQYF.

The gene calls are TRBV2 and TRBJ2-7, with 11 bases lining up with TRBD1. The J segment lost 2 bases and the V segment lost 4 bases, leaving 10 bases of the junction unmatched. The CDR3 contains 17 residues. Germline loops: CDR1 SNHLY, CDR2 FYNNEI. CDR3 loop: CASSGTGGPRFPYEQYF. CDR3 bases: TGTGCCAGCAGTGGGACAGGGGGCCCCCGGTTCCCCTACGAGCAGTACTTC.

This clonotype was observed a handful of times. The chain employs TRBV6-5 and TRBJ2-2; D remains ambiguous. CDR3 size: 13 residues. Germline assignment: CDR1 MNHEY and CDR2 SVGAGI. The V and J ends lost 3 bases and 1 base respectively, with 3 bases between them. The CDR3 nucleotides read TGTGCCAGCAGTTATCTGAACACCGGGGAGCTGTTTTTT. Its translation: CASSYLNTGELFF.

The chain links TRBV4-1 to TRBJ1-1, with 7 bases aligning to TRBD1. This CDR3 has 16 residues. The germline CDR1 and CDR2 sequences are MGHRA and YSYEKL. J was trimmed by 1 base and V by 7 bases; bases with no gene match: 12. CDR3 region: CASIPGQSLKNTEAFF. DNA of the CDR3: TGCGCCAGCATCCCGGGACAGTCTTTGAAGAACACTGAAGCTTTCTTT.